This paragraph covers one T cell receptor beta chain sequence. Its antigen remains unknown. The sample is drawn from a study of cytomegalovirus exposure and HLA in healthy donors. V was clipped by 0 bases and J by 7 bases, with 16 bases between them. Germline V lookup: CDR1 KGHSH, CDR2 LQKENI. The CDR3 spans 16 residues. Healthy bone marrow donors made up the cohort. Whole-study results and caveats: Analysis performed later showed TCR beta chains linked to HLA being more clonally expanded than equally common others. Over 15,000 TCR beta sequences were associated with HLA alleles at 0.05 false discovery rate in a later analysis. There were 150 or so TCR beta chains listed as cytomegalovirus-associated.

The PCR contained 60 Vbeta and 13 Jbeta primers. TCRdb's copy holds only in-frame clones and misses some; the assay was immunoSEQ multiplex PCR. The sample has around 170,000 clones, just over 75% seen once. Material for sequencing was PBMCs. The TCR was taken from a man between 18 and 35 years old in good health and CMV-seronegative. This rearrangement joins TRBV18 to TRBJ2-1; D unresolved. DNA of the CDR3: TGTGCCAGCTCACCACCATTCCGTAGTGAGGAGAATGAGCAGTTCTTC. Translation gives CASSPPFRSEENEQFF.